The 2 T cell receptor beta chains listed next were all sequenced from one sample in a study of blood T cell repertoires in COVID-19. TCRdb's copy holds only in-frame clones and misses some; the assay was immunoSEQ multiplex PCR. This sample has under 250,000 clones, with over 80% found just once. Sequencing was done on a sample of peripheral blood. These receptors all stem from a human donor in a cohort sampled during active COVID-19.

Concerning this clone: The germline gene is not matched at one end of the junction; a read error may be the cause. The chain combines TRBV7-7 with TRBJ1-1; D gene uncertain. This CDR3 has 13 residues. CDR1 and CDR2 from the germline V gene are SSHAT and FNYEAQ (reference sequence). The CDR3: CASSQDWNTEAFF. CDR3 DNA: TGTGCTAGCAGCCAAGACTGGAACACTGAAGCTTTCTTT. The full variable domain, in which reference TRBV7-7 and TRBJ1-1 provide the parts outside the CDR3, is GAGVSQSPRYKVTKRGQDVTLRCDPISSHATLYWYQQALGQGPEFLTYFNYEAQPDKSGLPSDRFSAERPEGSISTLTIQRTEQRDSAMYRCASSQDWNTEAFFGQGTRLTVV.

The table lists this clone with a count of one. The CDR3 DNA follows: TGTGCCAGCAACGGCCAGGGATTCAATGAGCAGTTCTTC. Protein: CASNGQGFNEQFF. V is TRBV2 and J is TRBJ2-1; perhaps TRBD1 as D (5 bases). Trimming left V 7 bases short and J 6 bases short, with 13 bases between. The CDR3 runs 13 residues. Germline values: CDR1 SNHLY, CDR2 FYNNEI.